The 20 T cell receptor beta chains below were found in one sample sequenced in a study of CD8+CD57+ T cells in acquired aplastic anemia. The patients chosen for sequencing had shown expansion of CD8+CD57+ cells (detected by flow cytometry). Researchers used genomic DNA as the template to profile TCR beta VDJ and CDR3. TCRdb re-analysed the reads in MiXCR, keeping a single row per CDR3 protein. The top ten hold about 39% of the sample, which has some 170,000 distinct CDR3 sequences, 63% seen once. Specimen: sorted CD4+, CD8+, or CD8+CD57+ T cells (not recorded which) from PBMCs. These TCRs come from a human donor with aplastic anemia.

V is TRBV15 and J is TRBJ2-1; no reliable D call. Trimming stripped 5 bases from V and 3 bases from J, with 5 bases between. This CDR3 is 12 amino acids long. Germline values: CDR1 LNHNV, CDR2 YYDKDF (reference sequence). The CDR3 is CATSSGYNEQFF. The CDR3 nucleotides read TGTGCCACCAGCTCCGGCTACAATGAGCAGTTCTTC.

The V call is TRBV7-2, the J call TRBJ1-2; 7 bases match TRBD1. Trimming at V came to 3 bases and at J to 8 bases, leaving 9 bases not matched to a gene. Germline V CDR1 and CDR2: SGHTA, FQGNSA. The CDR3 extends over 14 amino acids. The CDR3: CASSFRRDSRGYTF. The CDR3 DNA reads as TGTGCCAGCAGCTTCCGTCGGGACAGTAGGGGCTACACCTTC.

Points on this clonotype: A much larger clone lies one base from this, so it may be a read error. The CDR3 carries no conserved terminal phenylalanine or tryptophan, so it likely arises from a read error. This chain connects TRBV6-5 to TRBJ1-1; no clear D gene. Trimming stripped 4 bases from V and 4 bases from J, with 10 bases between. CDR3 size: 13 residues. Germline V gene sequence: CDR1 MNHEY, CDR2 SVGAGI. The CDR3 sequence: CASSLSGPTEAFS. CDR3 sequence (DNA): TGTGCCAGCAGTTTATCCGGTCCCACTGAAGCTTTCTCT.

The chain uses TRBV6-1 and TRBJ1-3, with D uncertain. Trimming shortened V by 3 bases and J by 2 bases, and 11 bases separated the two germline ends. The CDR3 length is 15 residues. Per the germline V gene, CDR1 is MNHNS and CDR2 is SASEGT. The CDR3 loop is CASSDYGDPGNTIYF. The CDR3 coding sequence is TGTGCCAGCAGTGACTATGGGGATCCTGGAAACACCATATATTTT.

This chain uses TRBV5-4 with TRBJ1-2, with D unresolved. There are 15 residues in the CDR3. V shed 2 bases and J shed 4 bases, with 15 bases lying between them. Germline lookup yields CDR1 SGHNT and CDR2 YYREEE (reference sequence). CDR3 sequence: CASSFLGSGGYGYTF. In DNA, the CDR3 is TGTGCCAGCAGCTTCCTGGGGTCGGGCGGCTATGGCTACACCTTC.

The CDR3 DNA reads as TGTGCCAGCAGCGTCGGAGGGCGGGACACCGGGGAGCTGTTTTTT. Amino acids: CASSVGGRDTGELFF. The V call is TRBV9, the J call TRBJ2-2; possibly TRBD2 for D (6 bases). Germline assignment: CDR1 SGDLS and CDR2 YYNGEE. V lost 2 bases to trimming and J lost 3 bases, with 11 bases between them. CDR3 length: 15 amino acids.

The chain joins TRBV6-5 to TRBJ2-7; 7 bases map to TRBD1. Germline trimming cut 2 bases from V and 2 bases from J; bases unmatched to any gene: 3. Germline-derived CDR1 and CDR2 are MNHEY and SVGAGI. The CDR3 is 14 residues long. The CDR3 nucleotides read TGTGCCAGCAGTTACGGGGACAGTACCTACGAGCAGTACTTC. This sequence encodes CASSYGDSTYEQYF.

The chain links TRBV20-1 to TRBJ2-5; 13 bases line up with TRBD2. The germline gives CDR1 DFQATT, CDR2 SNEGSKA (reference sequence). The CDR3 has 15 amino acids. Losses at the gene ends were 6 bases for V and 2 bases for J; bases not matched to a gene: 6. DNA for the CDR3: TGCAGTGCAATGGGACTAGCGGGAACACAAGAGACCCAGTACTTC. It translates to CSAMGLAGTQETQYF.

This clonotype was seen more than once but under ten times. The chain uses TRBV5-5 and TRBJ2-3; a possible D gene is TRBD1 (6 bases). The CDR3 spans 15 residues. V lost 5 bases and J 0 bases, leaving 13 bases between the germline ends. Germline V gene lookup returns CDR1 SGHKS and CDR2 YYEKEE (reference sequence). The CDR3 nucleotides read TGTGCCAGCAGTTCCGGGACAACAAGCACAGATACGCAGTATTTT. This encodes CASSSGTTSTDTQYF.

This clonotype was detected only a few times. The genes are TRBV24-1 and TRBJ2-1; 11 bases agree with TRBD2. CDR1 and CDR2 (germline): KGHDR, SFDVKD. Trimming took 3 bases from V and 8 from J; bases not matched to a gene: 2. The CDR3 sequence is 14 residues long. The CDR3 here is CATSDTSGSDEQFF. CDR3 sequence (DNA): TGTGCCACCAGTGATACTAGCGGGAGCGATGAGCAGTTCTTC.

This clonotype was recorded at least ten times. The CDR3 spells CASSYRDRGEGYTF. The CDR3 DNA is TGTGCCAGCAGTTACCGCGACAGGGGAGAAGGCTACACCTTC. The genes are TRBV6-5 and TRBJ1-2, with 8 bases lining up with TRBD1. The CDR3 consists of 14 residues. The V and J ends lost 2 bases and 8 bases, in that order; junction bases with no gene match: 7. Germline CDR1 and CDR2: MNHEY and SVGAGI.

This clonotype showed up just once. The chain combines TRBV20-1 with TRBJ1-1; TRBD1 matches 12 bases. Germline V gene data show CDR1 as DFQATT and CDR2 as SNEGSKA (reference sequence). With 5 bases clipped from V and 3 bases from J, the junction kept 7 bases outside the gene matches. This CDR3 contains 15 residues. The CDR3 loop reads CSAARDRGLDTEAFF. As DNA, the CDR3 is TGCAGTGCTGCCCGGGACAGGGGGCTGGACACTGAAGCTTTCTTT.

This clonotype has a handful of counts. The chain recombines TRBV2 with TRBJ2-5, with D perhaps matching TRBD1 (5 bases). V lost 1 base and J lost 1, with 10 bases in between. CDR3 length: 15 residues. Germline CDR1 is SNHLY and CDR2 is FYNNEI. Here the CDR3 DNA reads TGTGCCAGCAGTGAAGGACTCAGGGCCCAAGAGACCCAGTACTTC. It encodes CASSEGLRAQETQYF.

In this sample, this clonotype turned up a few times. This rearrangement joins TRBV15 to TRBJ1-3; the D is unclear. The germline CDR1 and CDR2 sequences are LNHNV and YYDKDF (reference sequence). This CDR3 is 16 amino acids long. V gave up 5 bases and J gave up 3 bases, with 17 bases separating them. CDR3 residues: CATSGERALSGNTIYF. CDR3 coding DNA: TGTGCCACCAGCGGGGAAAGGGCCCTCAGTGGAAACACCATATATTTT.

The chain joins TRBV12-3 or TRBV12-4 to TRBJ2-1; 7 positions match TRBD2. The junction had 4 bases not matched to a gene; V was cut back by 3 bases and J by 5 bases. The length of the CDR3 is 14 residues. For the CDR3, the DNA is TGTGCCAGCAGTTTTACTAGCGCCAACAATGAGCAGTTCTTC. Its protein is CASSFTSANNEQFF.

The CDR3 loop is CASSLRRASPYGYTF. The CDR3 DNA follows: TGTGCCAGCAGTTTACGCCGGGCCAGCCCCTATGGCTACACCTTC. The chain employs TRBV27 and TRBJ1-2, with no clear D. This CDR3 is built from 15 residues. V was shortened by 2 bases and J by 4 bases, with 14 bases between the two germline ends. Germline V gene data show CDR1 as MNHEY and CDR2 as SMNVEV (reference sequence).

This clonotype was observed a single time. This sequence joins TRBV19 and TRBJ1-5; 10 bases fit TRBD1. Germline V gene sequence: CDR1 LNHDA, CDR2 SQIVND (reference sequence). With V trimmed by 9 bases and J by 6 bases, 8 bases remained unmatched. This CDR3 region has 14 residues. The CDR3 sequence is CASRGQGTGQPQHF. DNA of the CDR3: TGTGCCAGCCGGGGACAGGGGACGGGTCAGCCCCAGCATTTT. Based on the CDR3 plus reference TRBV19 and TRBJ1-5, the full variable domain is DGGITQSPKYLFRKEGQNVTLSCEQNLNHDAMYWYRQDPGQGLRLIYYSQIVNDFQKGDIAEGYSVSREKKESFPLTVTSAQKNPTAFYLCASRGQGTGQPQHFGDGTRLSIL.

This clonotype was detected only once. The chain employs TRBV2 and TRBJ2-7, with 11 bases matching TRBD2. Per germline, CDR1 SNHLY and CDR2 FYNNEI. The CDR3 is 11 amino acids. The ends lost 8 bases at V and 6 bases at J; junction bases unmatched: 0. CDR3 in amino acids: CASLAGGEQYF. In nucleotides, the CDR3 is TGTGCCAGCCTAGCGGGGGGCGAGCAGTACTTC.

The gene calls are TRBV7-9 and TRBJ2-7, with D unresolved. The V gene lost 6 bases and the J gene lost 3 bases, with 12 bases spanning the gap. Germline-derived CDR1 and CDR2 are SEHNR and FQNEAQ (reference sequence). The CDR3 is 13 residues long. In DNA form, the CDR3 reads TGTGCCAGCAGTCCCCAAGGTAACTACGAGCAGTACTTC. It encodes CASSPQGNYEQYF.

The V gene is TRBV25-1, the J gene TRBJ1-4; D uncertain. The CDR3 is made up of 13 amino acids. Per the germline V gene, CDR1 is MGHDK and CDR2 is SYGVNS. Trimming stripped 1 base from V and 10 bases from J, with 10 bases between. The CDR3 sequence is CASSESTGVKLFF. The CDR3 DNA reads as TGTGCCAGCAGTGAATCAACCGGTGTAAAACTGTTTTTT.